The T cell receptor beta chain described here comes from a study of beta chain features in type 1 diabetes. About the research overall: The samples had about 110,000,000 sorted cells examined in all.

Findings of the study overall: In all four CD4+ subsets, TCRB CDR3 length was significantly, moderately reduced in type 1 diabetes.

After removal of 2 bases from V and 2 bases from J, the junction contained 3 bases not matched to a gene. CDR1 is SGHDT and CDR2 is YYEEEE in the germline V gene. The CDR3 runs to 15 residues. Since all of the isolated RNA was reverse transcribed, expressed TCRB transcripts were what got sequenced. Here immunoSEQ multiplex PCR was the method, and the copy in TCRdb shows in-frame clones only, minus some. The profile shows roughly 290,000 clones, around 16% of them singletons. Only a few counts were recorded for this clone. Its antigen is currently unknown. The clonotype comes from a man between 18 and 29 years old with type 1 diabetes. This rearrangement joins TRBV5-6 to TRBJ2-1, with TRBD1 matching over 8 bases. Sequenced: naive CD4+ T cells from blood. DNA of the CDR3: TGTGCCAGCAGCTTAGACAGGGGCACCTACAATGAGCAGTTCTTC. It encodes CASSLDRGTYNEQFF.